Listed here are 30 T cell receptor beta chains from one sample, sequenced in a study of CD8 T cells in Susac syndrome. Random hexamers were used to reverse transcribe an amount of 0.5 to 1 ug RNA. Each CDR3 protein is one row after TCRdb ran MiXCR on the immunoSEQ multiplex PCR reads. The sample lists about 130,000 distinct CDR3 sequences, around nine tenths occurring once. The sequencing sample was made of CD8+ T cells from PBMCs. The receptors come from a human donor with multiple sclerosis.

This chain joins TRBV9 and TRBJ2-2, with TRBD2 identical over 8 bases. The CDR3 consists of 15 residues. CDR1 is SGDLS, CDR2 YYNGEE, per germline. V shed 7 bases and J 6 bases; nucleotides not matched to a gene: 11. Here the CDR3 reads CASREGPSLSGELFF. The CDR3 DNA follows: TGTGCCAGCCGGGAGGGACCGAGTTTGTCCGGGGAGCTGTTTTTT.

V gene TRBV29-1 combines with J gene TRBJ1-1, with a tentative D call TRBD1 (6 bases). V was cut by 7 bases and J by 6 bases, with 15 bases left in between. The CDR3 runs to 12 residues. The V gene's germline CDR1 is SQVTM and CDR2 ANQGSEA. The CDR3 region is CSALGGASEAFF. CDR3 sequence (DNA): TGCAGCGCCCTGGGGGGGGCTTCTGAAGCTTTCTTT.

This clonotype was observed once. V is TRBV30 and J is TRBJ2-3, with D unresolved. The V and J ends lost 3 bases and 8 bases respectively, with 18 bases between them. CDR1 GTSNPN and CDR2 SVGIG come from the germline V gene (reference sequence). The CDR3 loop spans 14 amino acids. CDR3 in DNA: TGTGCCTGGAGGGGCCCGCCAGAATTTAGTACGCAGTATTTT. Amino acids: CAWRGPPEFSTQYF.

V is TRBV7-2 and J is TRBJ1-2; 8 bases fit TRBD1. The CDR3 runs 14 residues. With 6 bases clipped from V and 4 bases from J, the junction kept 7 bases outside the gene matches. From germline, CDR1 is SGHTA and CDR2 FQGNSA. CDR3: CASRDTGGSYGYTF. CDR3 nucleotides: TGTGCCAGCAGGGACACAGGGGGGAGCTATGGCTACACCTTC.

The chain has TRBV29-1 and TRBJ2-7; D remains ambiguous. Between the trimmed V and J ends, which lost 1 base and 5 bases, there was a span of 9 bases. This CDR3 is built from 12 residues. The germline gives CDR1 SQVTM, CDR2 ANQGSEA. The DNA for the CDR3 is TGCAGCGTTGAAGTGGGGATCCACGAGCAGTACTTC. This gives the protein CSVEVGIHEQYF.

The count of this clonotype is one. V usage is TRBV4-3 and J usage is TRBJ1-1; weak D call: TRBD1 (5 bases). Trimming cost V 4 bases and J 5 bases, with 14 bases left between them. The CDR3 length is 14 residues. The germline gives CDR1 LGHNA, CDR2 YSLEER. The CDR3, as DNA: TGCGCCAGCAGCCCGATTGGGGGGGGGACTGAAGCTTTCTTT. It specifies CASSPIGGGTEAFF.

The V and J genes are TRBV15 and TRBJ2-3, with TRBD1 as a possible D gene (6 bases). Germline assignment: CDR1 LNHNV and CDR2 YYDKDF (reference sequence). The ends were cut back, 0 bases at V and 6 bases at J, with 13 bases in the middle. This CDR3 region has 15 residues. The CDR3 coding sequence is TGTGCCACCAGCAGAGATGAGGGGGACACTGATACGCAGTATTTT. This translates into CATSRDEGDTDTQYF.

In nucleotides, the CDR3 is TGTGCCAGCAGCTTAATTGTCAGCGGGGACTTAGGGACTGAAGCTTTCTTT. Its protein is CASSLIVSGDLGTEAFF. The rearrangement uses TRBV7-9 and TRBJ1-1; TRBD1 is a possible D gene (5 bases). Germline V gene sequence: CDR1 SEHNR, CDR2 FQNEAQ (reference sequence). The CDR3 totals 17 residues. Deletions cut 2 bases from V and 5 bases from J, with 21 bases between.

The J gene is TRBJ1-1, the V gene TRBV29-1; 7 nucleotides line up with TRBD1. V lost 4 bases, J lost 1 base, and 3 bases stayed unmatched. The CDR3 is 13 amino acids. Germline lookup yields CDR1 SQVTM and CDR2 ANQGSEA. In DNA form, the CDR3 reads TGCAGCGTTGGGGCAGGGGGGAACACTGAAGCTTTCTTT. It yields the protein CSVGAGGNTEAFF.

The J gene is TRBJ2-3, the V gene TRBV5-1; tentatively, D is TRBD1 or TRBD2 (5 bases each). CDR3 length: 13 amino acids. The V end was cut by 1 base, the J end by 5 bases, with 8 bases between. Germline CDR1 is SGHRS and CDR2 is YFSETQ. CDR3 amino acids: CASSLMRGDTQYF. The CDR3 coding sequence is TGCGCCAGCAGCTTGATGAGGGGAGATACGCAGTATTTT. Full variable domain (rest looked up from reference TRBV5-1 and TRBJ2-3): KAGVTQTPRYLIKTRGQQVTLSCSPISGHRSVSWYQQTPGQGLQFLFEYFSETQRNKGNFPGRFSGRQFSNSRSEMNVSTLELGDSALYLCASSLMRGDTQYFGPGTRLTVL.

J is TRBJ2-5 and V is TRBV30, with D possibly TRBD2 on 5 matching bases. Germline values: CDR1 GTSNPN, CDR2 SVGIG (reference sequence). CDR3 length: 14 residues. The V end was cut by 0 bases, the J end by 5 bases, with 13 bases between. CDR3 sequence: CAWSVGLGSETQYF. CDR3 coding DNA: TGTGCCTGGAGTGTCGGACTGGGGTCGGAGACCCAGTACTTC.

The DNA for the CDR3 is TGCGCCAGCCTAGACAGGGAGGAGACCCAGTACTTC. This gives the protein CASLDREETQYF. V gene TRBV5-1 combines with J gene TRBJ2-5, with TRBD1 identical over 7 bases. Trimming removed 7 bases from V and 5 bases from J; junction bases left unmatched: 5. Germline CDR1 SGHRS, CDR2 YFSETQ. CDR3 length: 12 amino acids.

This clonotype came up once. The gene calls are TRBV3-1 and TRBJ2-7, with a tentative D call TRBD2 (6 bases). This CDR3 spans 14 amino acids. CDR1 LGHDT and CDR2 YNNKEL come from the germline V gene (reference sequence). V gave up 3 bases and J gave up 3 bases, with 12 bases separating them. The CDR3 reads CASSHSGLLYEQYF. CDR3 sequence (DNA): TGTGCCAGCAGCCATTCGGGACTCCTCTACGAGCAGTACTTC.

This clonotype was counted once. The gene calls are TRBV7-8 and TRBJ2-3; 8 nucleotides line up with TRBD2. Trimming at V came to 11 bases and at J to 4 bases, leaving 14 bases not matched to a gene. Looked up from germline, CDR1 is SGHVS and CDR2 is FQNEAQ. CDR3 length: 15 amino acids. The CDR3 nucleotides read TGTGCCTGCTACCGTTGGGCGGGAGGACCAGATACGCAGTATTTT. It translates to CACYRWAGGPDTQYF.

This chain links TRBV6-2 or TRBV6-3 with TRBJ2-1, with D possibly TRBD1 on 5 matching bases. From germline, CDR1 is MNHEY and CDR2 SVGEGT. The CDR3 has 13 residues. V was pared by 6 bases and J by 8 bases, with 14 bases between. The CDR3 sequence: CASSRLRDDEQFF. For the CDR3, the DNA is TGTGCCAGCAGCCGACTCAGGGATGATGAGCAGTTCTTC.

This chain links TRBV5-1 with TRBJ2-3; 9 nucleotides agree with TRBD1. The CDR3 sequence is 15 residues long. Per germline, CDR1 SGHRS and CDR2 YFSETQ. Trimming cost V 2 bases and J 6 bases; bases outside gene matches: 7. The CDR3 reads CASSFGTGSWDTQYF. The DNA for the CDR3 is TGCGCCAGCAGCTTTGGGACAGGGTCCTGGGATACGCAGTATTTT. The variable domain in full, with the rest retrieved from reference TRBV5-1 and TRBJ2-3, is KAGVTQTPRYLIKTRGQQVTLSCSPISGHRSVSWYQQTPGQGLQFLFEYFSETQRNKGNFPGRFSGRQFSNSRSEMNVSTLELGDSALYLCASSFGTGSWDTQYFGPGTRLTVL.

The CDR3 DNA is TGCGCCAGCAGCCAAGATTCAGGGGTTAATGGCTACACCTTC. Its protein product is CASSQDSGVNGYTF. The chain recombines TRBV4-1 with TRBJ1-2, with D perhaps matching TRBD1 (6 bases). CDR1 and CDR2 (germline): MGHRA, YSYEKL. CDR3 length: 14 residues. Trimming stripped 0 bases from V and 6 bases from J, with 11 bases between.

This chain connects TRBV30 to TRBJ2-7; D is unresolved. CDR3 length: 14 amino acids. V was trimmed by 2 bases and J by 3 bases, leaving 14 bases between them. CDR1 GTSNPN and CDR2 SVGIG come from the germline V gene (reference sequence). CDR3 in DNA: TGTGCCTGGAGTCGGGTGGGGAAAAGCTACGAGCAGTACTTC. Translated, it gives CAWSRVGKSYEQYF.

In DNA form, the CDR3 reads TGTGCCAGCAGCTTATTCGGACAGACTTACGAGCAGTACTTC. Its translation: CASSLFGQTYEQYF. V is TRBV7-8 and J is TRBJ2-7; tentatively, D is TRBD1 (6 bases). The CDR3 is made up of 14 amino acids. V dropped 2 bases and J dropped 4 bases, with 12 bases sitting between them. Germline CDR1 SGHVS, CDR2 FQNEAQ.

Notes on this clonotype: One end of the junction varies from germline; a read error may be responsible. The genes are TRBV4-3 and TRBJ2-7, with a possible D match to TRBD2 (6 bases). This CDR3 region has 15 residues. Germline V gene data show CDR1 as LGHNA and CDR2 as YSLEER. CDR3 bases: TGCGCCAGCACCCAAAAACTAGCAGAAACGTACGAGCAGTACTTC. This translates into CASTQKLAETYEQYF.

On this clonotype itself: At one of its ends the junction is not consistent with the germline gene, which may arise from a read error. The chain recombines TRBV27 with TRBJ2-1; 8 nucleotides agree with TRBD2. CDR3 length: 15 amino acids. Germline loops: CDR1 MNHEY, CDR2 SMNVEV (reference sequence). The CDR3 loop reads CASSLQAGVVNEQLF. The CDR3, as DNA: TGTGCCAGCAGTCTCCAAGCGGGAGTGGTGAATGAGCAGCTCTTC.

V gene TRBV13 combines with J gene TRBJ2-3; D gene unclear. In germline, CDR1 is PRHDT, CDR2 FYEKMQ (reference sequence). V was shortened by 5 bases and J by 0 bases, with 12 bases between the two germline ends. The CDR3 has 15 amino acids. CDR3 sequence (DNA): TGTGCCAGCAGCCCTCGGATAACTAGCACAGATACGCAGTATTTT. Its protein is CASSPRITSTDTQYF.

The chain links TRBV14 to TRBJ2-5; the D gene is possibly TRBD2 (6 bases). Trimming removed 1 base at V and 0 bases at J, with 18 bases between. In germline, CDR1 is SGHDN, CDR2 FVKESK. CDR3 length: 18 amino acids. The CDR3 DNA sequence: TGTGCCAGCAGCCAAGTAGCGGAAGCCTCGCGGTACCAAGAGACCCAGTACTTC. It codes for CASSQVAEASRYQETQYF.

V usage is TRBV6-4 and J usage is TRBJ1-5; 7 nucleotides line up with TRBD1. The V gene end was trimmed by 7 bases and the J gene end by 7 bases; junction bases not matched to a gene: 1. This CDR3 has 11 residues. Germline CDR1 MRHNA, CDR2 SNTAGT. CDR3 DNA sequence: TGTGCCAGCACAGGGGGACAGCCCCAGCATTTT. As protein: CASTGGQPQHF.

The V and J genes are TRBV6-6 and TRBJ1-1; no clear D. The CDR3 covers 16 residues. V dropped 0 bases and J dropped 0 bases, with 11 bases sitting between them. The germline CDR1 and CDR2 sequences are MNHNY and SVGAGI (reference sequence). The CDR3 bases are TGTGCCAGCAGTTACTCGATTGCCCATCTGAACACTGAAGCTTTCTTT. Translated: CASSYSIAHLNTEAFF.

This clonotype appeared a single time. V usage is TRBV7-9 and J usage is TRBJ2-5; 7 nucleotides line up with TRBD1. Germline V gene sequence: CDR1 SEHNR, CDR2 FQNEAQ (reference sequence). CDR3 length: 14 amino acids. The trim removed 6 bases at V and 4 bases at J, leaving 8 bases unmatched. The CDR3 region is CASSSTTGVETQYF. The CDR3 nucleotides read TGTGCCAGCAGTTCAACAACAGGGGTAGAGACCCAGTACTTC.

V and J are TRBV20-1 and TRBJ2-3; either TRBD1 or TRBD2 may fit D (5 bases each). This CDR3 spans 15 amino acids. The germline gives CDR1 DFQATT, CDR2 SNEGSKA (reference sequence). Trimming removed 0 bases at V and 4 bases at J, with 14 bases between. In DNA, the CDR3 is TGCAGTGCTAGAGATGGAACTCGGGGCGCAGATACGCAGTATTTT. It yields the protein CSARDGTRGADTQYF.

In DNA, the CDR3 is TGCAGCGCCCCAGGTTGGGGGAATGAGCAGTTCTTC. It encodes CSAPGWGNEQFF. This chain joins TRBV29-1 and TRBJ2-1; tentatively, D is TRBD1 or TRBD2 (5 bases each). V shed 7 bases and J shed 7 bases, with 14 bases lying between them. CDR1 and CDR2 from the germline V gene are SQVTM and ANQGSEA. This CDR3 region has 12 residues.

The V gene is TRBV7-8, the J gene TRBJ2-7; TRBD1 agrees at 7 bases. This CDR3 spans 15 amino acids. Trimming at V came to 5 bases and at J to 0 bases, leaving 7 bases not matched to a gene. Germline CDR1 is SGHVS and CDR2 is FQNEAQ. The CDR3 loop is CASSHSGTVSYEQYF. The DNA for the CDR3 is TGTGCCAGCAGCCATTCCGGGACAGTCTCCTACGAGCAGTACTTC.

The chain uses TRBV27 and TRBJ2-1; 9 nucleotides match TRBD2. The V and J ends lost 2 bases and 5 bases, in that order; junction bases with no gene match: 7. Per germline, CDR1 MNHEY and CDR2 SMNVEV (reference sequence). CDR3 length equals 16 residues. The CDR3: CASSLTPPSGDNEQFF. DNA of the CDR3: TGTGCCAGCAGTTTAACTCCGCCTAGCGGGGACAATGAGCAGTTCTTC.